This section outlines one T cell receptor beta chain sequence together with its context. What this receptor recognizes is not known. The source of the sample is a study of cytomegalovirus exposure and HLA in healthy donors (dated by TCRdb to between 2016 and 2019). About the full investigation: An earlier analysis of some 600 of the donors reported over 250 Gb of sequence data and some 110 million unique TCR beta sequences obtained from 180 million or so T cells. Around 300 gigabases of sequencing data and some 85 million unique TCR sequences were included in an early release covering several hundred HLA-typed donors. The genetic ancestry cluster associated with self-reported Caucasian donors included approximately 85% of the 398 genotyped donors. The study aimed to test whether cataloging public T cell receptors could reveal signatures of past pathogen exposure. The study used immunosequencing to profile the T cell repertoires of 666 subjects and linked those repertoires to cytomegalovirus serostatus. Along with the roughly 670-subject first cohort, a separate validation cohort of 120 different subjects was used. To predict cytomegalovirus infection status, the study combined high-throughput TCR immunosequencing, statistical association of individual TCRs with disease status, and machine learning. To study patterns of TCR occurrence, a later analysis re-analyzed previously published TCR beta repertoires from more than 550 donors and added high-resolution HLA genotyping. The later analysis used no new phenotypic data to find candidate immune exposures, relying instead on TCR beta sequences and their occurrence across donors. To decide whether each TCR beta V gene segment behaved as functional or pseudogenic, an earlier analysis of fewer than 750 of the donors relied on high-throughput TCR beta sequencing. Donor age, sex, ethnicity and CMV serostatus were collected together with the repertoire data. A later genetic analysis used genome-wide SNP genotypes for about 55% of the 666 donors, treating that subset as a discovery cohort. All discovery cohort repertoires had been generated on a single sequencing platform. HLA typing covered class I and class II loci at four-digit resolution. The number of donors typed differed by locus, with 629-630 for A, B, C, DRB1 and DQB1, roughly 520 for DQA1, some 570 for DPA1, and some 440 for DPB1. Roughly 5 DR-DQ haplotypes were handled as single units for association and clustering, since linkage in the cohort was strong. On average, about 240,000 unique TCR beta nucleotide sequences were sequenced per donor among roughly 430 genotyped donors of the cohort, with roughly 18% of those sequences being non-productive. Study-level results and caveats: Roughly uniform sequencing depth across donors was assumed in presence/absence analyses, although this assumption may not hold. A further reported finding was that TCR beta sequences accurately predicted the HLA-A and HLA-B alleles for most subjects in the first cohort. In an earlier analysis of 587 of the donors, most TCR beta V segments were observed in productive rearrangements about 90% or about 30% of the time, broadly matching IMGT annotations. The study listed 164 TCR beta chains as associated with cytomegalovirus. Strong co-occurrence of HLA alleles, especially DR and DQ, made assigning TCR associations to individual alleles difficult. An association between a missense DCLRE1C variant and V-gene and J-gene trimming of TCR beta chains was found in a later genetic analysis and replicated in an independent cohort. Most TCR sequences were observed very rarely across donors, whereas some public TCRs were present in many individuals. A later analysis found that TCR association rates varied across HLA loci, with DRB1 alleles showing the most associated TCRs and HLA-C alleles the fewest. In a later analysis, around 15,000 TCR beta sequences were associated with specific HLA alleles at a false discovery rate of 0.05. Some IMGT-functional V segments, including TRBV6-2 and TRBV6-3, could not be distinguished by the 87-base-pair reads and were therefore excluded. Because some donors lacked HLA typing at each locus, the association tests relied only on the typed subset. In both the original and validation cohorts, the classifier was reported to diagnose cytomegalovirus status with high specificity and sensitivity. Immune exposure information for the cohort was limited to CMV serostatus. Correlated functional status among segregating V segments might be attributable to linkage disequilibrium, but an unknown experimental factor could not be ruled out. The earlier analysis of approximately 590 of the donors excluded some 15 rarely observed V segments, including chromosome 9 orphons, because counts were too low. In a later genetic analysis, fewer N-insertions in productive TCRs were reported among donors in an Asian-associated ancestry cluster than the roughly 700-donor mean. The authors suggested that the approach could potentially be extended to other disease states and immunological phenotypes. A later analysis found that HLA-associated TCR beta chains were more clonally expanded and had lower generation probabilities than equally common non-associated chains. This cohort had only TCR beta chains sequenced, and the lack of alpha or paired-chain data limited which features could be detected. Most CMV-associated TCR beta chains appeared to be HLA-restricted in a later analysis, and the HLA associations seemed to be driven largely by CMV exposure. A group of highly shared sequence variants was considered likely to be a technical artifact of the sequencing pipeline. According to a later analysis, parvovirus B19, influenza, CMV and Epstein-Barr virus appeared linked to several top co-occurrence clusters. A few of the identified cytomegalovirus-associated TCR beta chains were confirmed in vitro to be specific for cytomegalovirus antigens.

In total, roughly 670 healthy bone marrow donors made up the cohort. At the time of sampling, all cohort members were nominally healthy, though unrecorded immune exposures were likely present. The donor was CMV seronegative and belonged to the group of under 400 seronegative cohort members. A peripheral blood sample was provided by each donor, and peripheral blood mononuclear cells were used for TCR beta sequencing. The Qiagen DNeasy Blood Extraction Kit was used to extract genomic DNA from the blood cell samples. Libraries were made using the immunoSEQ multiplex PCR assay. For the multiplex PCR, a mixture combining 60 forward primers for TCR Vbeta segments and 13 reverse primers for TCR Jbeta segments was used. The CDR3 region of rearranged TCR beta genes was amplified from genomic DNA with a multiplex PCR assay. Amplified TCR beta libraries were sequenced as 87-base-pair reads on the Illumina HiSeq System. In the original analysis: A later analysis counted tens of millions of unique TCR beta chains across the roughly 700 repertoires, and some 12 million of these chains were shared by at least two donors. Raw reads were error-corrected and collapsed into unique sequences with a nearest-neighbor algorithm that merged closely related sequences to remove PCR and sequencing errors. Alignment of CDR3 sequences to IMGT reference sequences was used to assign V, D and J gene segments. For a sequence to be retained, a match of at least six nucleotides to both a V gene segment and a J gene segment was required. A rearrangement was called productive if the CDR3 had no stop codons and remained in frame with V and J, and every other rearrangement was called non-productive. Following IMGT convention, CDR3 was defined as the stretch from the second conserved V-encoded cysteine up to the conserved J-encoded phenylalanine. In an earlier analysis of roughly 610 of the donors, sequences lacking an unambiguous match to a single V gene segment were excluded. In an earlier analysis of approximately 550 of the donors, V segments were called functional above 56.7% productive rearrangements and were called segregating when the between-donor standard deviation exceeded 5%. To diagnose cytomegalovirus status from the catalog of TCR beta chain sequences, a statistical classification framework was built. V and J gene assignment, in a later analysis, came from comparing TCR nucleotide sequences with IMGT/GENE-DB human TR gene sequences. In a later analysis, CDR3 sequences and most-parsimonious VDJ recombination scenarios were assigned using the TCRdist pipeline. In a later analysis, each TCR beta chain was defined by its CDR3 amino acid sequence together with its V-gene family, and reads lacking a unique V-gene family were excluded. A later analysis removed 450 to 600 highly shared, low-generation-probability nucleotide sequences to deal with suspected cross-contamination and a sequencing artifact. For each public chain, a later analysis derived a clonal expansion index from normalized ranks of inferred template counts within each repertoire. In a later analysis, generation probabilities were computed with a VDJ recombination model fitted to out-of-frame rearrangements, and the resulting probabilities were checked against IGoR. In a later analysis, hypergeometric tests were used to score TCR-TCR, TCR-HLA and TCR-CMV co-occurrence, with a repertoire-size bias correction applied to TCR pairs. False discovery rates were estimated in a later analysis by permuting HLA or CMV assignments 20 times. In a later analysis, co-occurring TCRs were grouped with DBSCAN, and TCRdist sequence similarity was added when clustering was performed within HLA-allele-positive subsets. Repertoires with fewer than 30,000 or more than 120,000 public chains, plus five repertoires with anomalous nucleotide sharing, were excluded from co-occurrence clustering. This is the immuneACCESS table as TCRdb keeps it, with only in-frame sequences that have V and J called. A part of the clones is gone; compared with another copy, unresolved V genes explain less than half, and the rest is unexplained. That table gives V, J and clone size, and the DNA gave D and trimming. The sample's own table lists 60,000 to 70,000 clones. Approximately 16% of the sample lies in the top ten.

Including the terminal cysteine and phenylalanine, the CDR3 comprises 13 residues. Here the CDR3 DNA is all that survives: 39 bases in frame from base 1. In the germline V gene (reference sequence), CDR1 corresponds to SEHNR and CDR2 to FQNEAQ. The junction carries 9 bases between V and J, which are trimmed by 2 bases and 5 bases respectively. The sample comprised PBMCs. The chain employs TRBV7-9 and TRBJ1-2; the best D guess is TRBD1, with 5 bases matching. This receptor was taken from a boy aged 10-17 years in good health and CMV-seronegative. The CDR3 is CASSLRTTYGYTF. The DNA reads TGTGCCAGCAGCTTACGGACAACTTATGGCTACACCTTC.